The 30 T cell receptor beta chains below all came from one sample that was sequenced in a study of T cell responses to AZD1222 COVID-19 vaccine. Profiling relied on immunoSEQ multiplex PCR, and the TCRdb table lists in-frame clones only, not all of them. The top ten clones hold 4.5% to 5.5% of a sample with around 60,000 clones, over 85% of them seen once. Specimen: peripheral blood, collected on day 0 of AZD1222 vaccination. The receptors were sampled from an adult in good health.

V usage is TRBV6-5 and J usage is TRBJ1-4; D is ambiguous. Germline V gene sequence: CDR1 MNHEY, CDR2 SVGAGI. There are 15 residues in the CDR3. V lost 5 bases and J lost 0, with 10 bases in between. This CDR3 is CASSTWTATNEKLFF. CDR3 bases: TGTGCCAGCAGTACCTGGACGGCAACTAATGAAAAACTGTTTTTT.

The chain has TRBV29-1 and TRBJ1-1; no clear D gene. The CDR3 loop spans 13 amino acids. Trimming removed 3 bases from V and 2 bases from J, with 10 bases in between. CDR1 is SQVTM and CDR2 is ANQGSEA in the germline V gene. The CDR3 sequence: CSVDGGSNTEAFF. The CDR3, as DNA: TGCAGCGTTGATGGCGGAAGCAACACTGAAGCTTTCTTT.

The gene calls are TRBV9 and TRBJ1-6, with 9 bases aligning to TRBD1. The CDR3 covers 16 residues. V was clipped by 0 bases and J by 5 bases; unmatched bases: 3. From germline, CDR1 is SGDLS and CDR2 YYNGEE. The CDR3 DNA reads TGTGCCAGCAGCGTAGGGGACAGGGCCCATAATTCACCCCTCCACTTT. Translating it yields CASSVGDRAHNSPLHF.

As DNA, the CDR3 is TGTGCCAGCAGCCCCGGACCGGGACAGACGTACCAAGAGACCCAGTACTTC. Amino acids: CASSPGPGQTYQETQYF. The chain is built from TRBV7-2 and TRBJ2-5, with TRBD1 matching 7 bases. The germline V gene has CDR1 SGHTA and CDR2 FQGNSA. The CDR3 length is 17 residues. The V and J ends lost 5 bases and 0 bases, in that order; junction bases with no gene match: 12.

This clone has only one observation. CDR3 region: CASSETVGSNYGYTF. CDR3 DNA sequence: TGTGCCAGCAGTGAAACTGTAGGGAGCAACTATGGCTACACCTTC. V gene TRBV6-1 combines with J gene TRBJ1-2, with D unresolved. CDR3 length equals 15 residues. Germline CDR1 MNHNS, CDR2 SASEGT. Trimming took off 2 bases at V and 2 bases at J, with 12 bases between the two ends.

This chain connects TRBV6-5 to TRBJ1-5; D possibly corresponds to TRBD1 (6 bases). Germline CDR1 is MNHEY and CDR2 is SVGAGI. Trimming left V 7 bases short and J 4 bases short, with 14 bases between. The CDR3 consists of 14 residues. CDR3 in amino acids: CASIKDSTNQPQHF. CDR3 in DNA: TGTGCCAGCATCAAGGACAGTACTAATCAGCCCCAGCATTTT.

The CDR3 here is CASTKRGGYTDTQYF. CDR3 nucleotide sequence: TGTGCCAGCACCAAAAGGGGGGGTTACACAGATACGCAGTATTTT. The chain recombines TRBV9 with TRBJ2-3; a possible D gene is TRBD2 (7 bases). The CDR3 has 15 amino acids. The germline CDR1 and CDR2 sequences are SGDLS and YYNGEE. Trimming removed 6 bases at V and 2 bases at J, with 16 bases between.

The CDR3: CASSLVSGFTGNTIYF. The CDR3 region has the DNA TGTGCCAGCAGTTTGGTTTCGGGGTTCACTGGAAACACCATATATTTT. The gene calls are TRBV28 and TRBJ1-3; no definite D call. This CDR3 has 16 amino acids. V was trimmed by 3 bases and J by 2 bases, leaving 14 bases between them. Germline CDR1 reads MDHEN; CDR2 reads SYDVKM. Supplemented by reference TRBV28 and TRBJ1-3, the full variable domain reads DVKVTQSSRYLVKRTGEKVFLECVQDMDHENMFWYRQDPGLGLRLIYFSYDVKMKEKGDIPEGYSVSREKKERFSLILESASTNQTSMYLCASSLVSGFTGNTIYFGEGSWLTVV.

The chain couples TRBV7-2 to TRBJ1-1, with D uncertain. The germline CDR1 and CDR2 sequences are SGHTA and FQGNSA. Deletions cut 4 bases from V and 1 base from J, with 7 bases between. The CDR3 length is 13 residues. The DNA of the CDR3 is TGTGCCAGCAGCTCTGACCCGAACACTGAAGCTTTCTTT. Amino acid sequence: CASSSDPNTEAFF.

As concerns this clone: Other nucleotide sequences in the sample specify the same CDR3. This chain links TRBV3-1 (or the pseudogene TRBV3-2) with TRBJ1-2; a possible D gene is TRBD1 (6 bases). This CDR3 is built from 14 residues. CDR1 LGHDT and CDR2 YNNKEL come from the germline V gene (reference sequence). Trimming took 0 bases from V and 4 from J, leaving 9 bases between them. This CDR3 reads CASSQDVQGYGYTF. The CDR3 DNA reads TGTGCCAGCAGCCAAGATGTACAGGGCTATGGCTACACCTTC.

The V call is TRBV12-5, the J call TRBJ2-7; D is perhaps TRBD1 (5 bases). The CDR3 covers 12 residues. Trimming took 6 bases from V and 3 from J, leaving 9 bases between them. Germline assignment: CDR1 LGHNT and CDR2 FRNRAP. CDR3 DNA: TGTGCTAGTGGGAGACAGCGCTACGAGCAGTACTTC. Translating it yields CASGRQRYEQYF.

CDR3 residues: CASSYAVGETGELFF. CDR3 nucleotides: TGTGCCAGCAGTTATGCGGTTGGTGAAACCGGGGAGCTGTTTTTT. V gene TRBV6-2 or TRBV6-3 combines with J gene TRBJ2-2; D unclear. Germline V gene lookup returns CDR1 MNHEY and CDR2 SVGEGT. The CDR3 has 15 amino acids. V lost 3 bases to trimming and J lost 5 bases, with 13 bases between them.

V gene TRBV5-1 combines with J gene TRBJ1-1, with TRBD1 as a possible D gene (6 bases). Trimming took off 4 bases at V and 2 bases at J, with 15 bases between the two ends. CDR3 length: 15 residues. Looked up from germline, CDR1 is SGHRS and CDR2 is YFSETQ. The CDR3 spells CASSGGQSLNTEAFF. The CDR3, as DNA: TGCGCCAGCAGCGGGGGGCAGTCACTCAACACTGAAGCTTTCTTT.

CDR3 amino acids: CASSLKVVGANTEAFF. As DNA, the CDR3 is TGTGCCAGCAGCTTAAAGGTAGTAGGGGCGAACACTGAAGCTTTCTTT. V gene TRBV7-3 combines with J gene TRBJ1-1, with D tentatively TRBD1 (5 bases). Trimming cost V 1 base and J 1 base, with 13 bases left between them. The CDR3 loop spans 16 amino acids. Germline CDR1 is SGHTA and CDR2 is FQGTGA.

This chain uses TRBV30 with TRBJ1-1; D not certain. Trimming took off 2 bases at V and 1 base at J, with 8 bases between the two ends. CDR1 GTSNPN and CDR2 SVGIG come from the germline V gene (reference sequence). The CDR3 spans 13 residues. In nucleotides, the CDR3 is TGTGCCTGGAGTATTTCAGGGAACACTGAAGCTTTCTTT. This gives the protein CAWSISGNTEAFF.

CDR3 in amino acids: CASSPRVSRATGELFF. In DNA form, the CDR3 reads TGTGCCAGCTCACCTCGGGTATCTCGGGCCACCGGGGAGCTGTTTTTT. The gene calls are TRBV18 and TRBJ2-2; D not certain. Germline V gives CDR1 KGHSH, CDR2 LQKENI. V shed 3 bases and J shed 4 bases, with 15 bases lying between them. The CDR3 extends over 16 amino acids. The whole variable domain, filled in from reference TRBV18 and TRBJ2-2, reads NAGVMQNPRHLVRRRGQEARLRCSPMKGHSHVYWYRQLPEEGLKFMVYLQKENIIDESGMPKERFSAEFPKEGPSILRIQQVVRGDSAAYFCASSPRVSRATGELFFGEGSRLTVL.

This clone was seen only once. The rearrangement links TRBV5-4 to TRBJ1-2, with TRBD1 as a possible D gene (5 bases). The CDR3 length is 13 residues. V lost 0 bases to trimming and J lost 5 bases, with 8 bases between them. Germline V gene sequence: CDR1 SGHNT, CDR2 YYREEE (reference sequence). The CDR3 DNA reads TGTGCCAGCAGCTTGGGACAGAATTATGGCTACACCTTC. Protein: CASSLGQNYGYTF.

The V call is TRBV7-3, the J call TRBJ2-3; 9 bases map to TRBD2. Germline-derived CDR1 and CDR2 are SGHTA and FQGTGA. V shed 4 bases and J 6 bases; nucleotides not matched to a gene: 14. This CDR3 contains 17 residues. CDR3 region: CASSSAGSGGAMDTQYF. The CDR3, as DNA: TGTGCCAGCAGCTCCGCAGGTAGCGGGGGAGCGATGGATACGCAGTATTTT.

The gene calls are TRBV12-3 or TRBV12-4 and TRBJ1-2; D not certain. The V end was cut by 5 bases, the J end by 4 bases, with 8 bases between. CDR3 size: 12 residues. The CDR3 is CASSPGSYGYTF. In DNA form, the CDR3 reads TGTGCCAGCAGTCCGGGTTCCTATGGCTACACCTTC.

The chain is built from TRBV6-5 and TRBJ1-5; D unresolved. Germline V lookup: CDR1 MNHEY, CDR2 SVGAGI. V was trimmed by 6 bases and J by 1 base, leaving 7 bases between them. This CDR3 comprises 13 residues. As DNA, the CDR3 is TGTGCCAGCAGCAGTATAAGCAATCAGCCCCAGCATTTT. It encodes CASSSISNQPQHF.

The chain's CDR3 is CASSYRGEAFF. As DNA, the CDR3 is TGTGCCAGCAGTTACAGGGGCGAAGCTTTCTTT. The chain combines TRBV12-3 or TRBV12-4 with TRBJ1-1; 7 bases are a match to TRBD1. The CDR3 covers 11 residues. V was pared by 4 bases and J by 8 bases, with 1 base of the junction left unmatched.

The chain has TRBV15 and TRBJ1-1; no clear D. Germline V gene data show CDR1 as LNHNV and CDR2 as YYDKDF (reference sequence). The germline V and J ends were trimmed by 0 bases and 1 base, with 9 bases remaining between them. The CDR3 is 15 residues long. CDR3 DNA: TGTGCCACCAGCAGAGATCGTGGCAGGAACACTGAAGCTTTCTTT. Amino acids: CATSRDRGRNTEAFF.

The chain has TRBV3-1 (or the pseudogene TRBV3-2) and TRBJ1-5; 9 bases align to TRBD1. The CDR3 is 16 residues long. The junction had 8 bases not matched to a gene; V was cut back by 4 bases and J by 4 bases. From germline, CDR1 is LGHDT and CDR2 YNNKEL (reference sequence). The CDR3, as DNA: TGTGCCAGCAGCCCGCGAACCGGGACAGGGAATCAGCCCCAGCATTTT. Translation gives CASSPRTGTGNQPQHF.

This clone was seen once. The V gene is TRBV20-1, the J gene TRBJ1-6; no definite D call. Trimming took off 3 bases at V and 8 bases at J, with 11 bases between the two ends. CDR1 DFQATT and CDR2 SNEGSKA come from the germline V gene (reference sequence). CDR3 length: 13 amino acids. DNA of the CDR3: TGCAGTGCTAGTTGGGGAAGGGATTCACCCCTCCACTTT. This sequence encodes CSASWGRDSPLHF.

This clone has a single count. CDR3 in amino acids: CASSPAGTGFYEQYF. In DNA form, the CDR3 reads TGTGCCAGCAGCCCCGCCGGGACAGGGTTCTACGAGCAGTACTTC. This rearrangement joins TRBV25-1 to TRBJ2-7; 9 bases align to TRBD1. J lost 3 bases, V lost 6 bases, and 9 bases had no gene match. The V gene's germline CDR1 is MGHDK and CDR2 SYGVNS. The CDR3 totals 15 residues.

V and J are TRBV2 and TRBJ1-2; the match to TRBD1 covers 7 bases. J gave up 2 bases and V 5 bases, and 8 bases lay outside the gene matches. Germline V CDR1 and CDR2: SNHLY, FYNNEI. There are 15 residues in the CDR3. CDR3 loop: CASSNRGRKNYGYTF. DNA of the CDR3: TGTGCCAGCAGTAACAGGGGCCGGAAGAACTATGGCTACACCTTC.

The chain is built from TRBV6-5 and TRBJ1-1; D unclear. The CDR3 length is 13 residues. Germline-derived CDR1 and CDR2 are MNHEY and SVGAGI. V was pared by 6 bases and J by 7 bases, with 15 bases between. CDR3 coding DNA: TGTGCCAGCAGCGAGAGGACTGCGGTTGAAGCTTTCTTT. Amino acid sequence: CASSERTAVEAFF.

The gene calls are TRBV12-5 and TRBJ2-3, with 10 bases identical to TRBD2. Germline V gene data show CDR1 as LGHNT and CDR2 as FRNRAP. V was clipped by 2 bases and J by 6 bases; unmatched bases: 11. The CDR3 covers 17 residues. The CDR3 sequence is CASGLPRLAGGLDTQYF. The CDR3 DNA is TGTGCTAGTGGTTTGCCACGATTAGCGGGGGGCCTTGATACGCAGTATTTT.

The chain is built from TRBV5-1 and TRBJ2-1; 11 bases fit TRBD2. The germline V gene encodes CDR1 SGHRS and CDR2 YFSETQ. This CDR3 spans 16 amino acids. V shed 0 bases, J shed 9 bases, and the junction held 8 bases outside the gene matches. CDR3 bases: TGCGCCAGCAGCTTGGAGGCTAGCGGGGGGAATGGTGAGCAGTTCTTC. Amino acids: CASSLEASGGNGEQFF.

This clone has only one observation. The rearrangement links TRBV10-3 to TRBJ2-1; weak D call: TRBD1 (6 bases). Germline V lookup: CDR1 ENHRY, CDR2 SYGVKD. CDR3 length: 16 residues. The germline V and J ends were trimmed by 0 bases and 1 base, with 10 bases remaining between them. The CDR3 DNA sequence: TGTGCCATCAGTGAGTCAAACAGGGTATCCTACAATGAGCAGTTCTTC. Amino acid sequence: CAISESNRVSYNEQFF.